This T cell receptor beta chain appears in the sequencing data of a study of blood T cell repertoires in COVID-19. Original processing notes: Amplification of reference gene primers provided the estimated nucleated cell counts. Libraries were prepared by immunoSEQ multiplex PCR; TCRdb keeps only in-frame clonotypes and omits some of them. That table gives V, J and clone size, and the DNA gave D and trimming. This sample has around 16,000 clones; about 86% occur once, and the top ten carry around 50%. Sequencing was performed on peripheral blood. This TCR was recovered from a man in his fifties or sixties with acute or convalescent COVID-19.

This CDR3 is CASSVDEWSVSTGELFF. CDR3 sequence (DNA): TGTGCCAGCAGCGTAGACGAATGGAGCGTGAGCACCGGGGAGCTGTTTTTT. The chain combines TRBV9 with TRBJ2-2; no firm D call. V gave up 0 bases and J gave up 4 bases, with 16 bases separating them. Per the germline V gene, CDR1 is SGDLS and CDR2 is YYNGEE. The CDR3 totals 17 residues.